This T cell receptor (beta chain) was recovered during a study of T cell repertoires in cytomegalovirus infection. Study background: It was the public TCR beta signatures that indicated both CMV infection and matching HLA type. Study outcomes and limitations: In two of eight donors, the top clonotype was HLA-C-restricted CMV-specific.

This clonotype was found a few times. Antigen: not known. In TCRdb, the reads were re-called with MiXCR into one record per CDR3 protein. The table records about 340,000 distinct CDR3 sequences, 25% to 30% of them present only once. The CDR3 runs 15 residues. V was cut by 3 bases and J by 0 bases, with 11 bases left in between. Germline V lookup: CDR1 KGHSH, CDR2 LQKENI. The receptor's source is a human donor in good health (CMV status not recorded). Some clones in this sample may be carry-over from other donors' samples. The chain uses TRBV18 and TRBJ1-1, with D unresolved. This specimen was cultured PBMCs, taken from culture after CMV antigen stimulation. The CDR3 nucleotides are TGTGCCAGCTCACCCTTGGAGGGTATGAACACTGAAGCTTTCTTT. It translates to CASSPLEGMNTEAFF.